This is a list of T cell receptor beta chains from one sample in a study of T cells in Graves' hyperthyroidism and ophthalmopathy. TCRdb reanalysed the multiplex PCR reads using MiXCR and keeps one entry per CDR3 protein. The sample has about 570,000 distinct CDR3 sequences, 46% seen once. What was sequenced was peripheral blood or thyroid tissue (not recorded which). The receptors come from an adult woman with Graves' disease, either hyperthyroidism or ophthalmopathy (not recorded which). CDR3s include the opening cysteine and the closing phenylalanine or tryptophan. The order of the fields is V gene, J gene, CDR3 protein.

>TRBV29-1|TRBJ2-2
CSAVGLAITGELFF
>TRBV2|TRBJ2-5
CASRGTGGIGEETQYF
>TRBV7-6|TRBJ2-7
CASSFRQGREQYF
>TRBV12-3/TRBV12-4|TRBJ2-7
CASSFELEYF
>TRBV10-3|TRBJ1-6
CAISEGQAGSPLHF
>TRBV2|TRBJ2-2
CASSEETGELFF
>TRBV5-5|TRBJ2-5
CASSLTEETQYF
>TRBV2|TRBJ1-2
CASSDRGRSGSQGYTF
>TRBV9|TRBJ1-1
CASSLEGGGARVTEAFF
>TRBV5-1|TRBJ1-3
CASSLAHGDGNTIYF
>TRBV10-3|TRBJ1-1
CAISGTGNTEAFF
>TRBV29-1|TRBJ1-1
CSVKFDRGGVTEAFF
>TRBV11-2|TRBJ2-2
CASLPTGAGELFF
>TRBV12-3/TRBV12-4|TRBJ1-1
CASRLRGAFF
>TRBV5-6|TRBJ1-2
CASSLAHSYGYTF
>TRBV5-1|TRBJ2-5
CASREGWETQYF
>TRBV9|TRBJ2-3
CASSVATRDRPDTQYF
>TRBV2|TRBJ2-3
CASRLAGVGTQYF
>TRBV11-2|TRBJ2-2
CASSLTSGMNTGELFF
>TRBV28|TRBJ2-5
CASSSKRGQGAETQYF
>TRBV12-3/TRBV12-4|TRBJ2-5
CASSFRQAEVVETQYF
>TRBV11-3|TRBJ1-4
CASSPGPGEELFF
>TRBV19|TRBJ2-7
CASTSRSAGSYEQYF
>TRBV4-1|TRBJ2-7
CASSQAGRSYEQYF
>TRBV4-1|TRBJ1-2
CASSRIHPSTGPNGYTF
>TRBV5-1|TRBJ2-7
CASSPGGFSLSDEQYF
>TRBV10-3|TRBJ1-6
CAISRDRDDSPLHF
>TRBV2|TRBJ2-7
CASSDPNRGLFYEQYF
>TRBV20-1|TRBJ1-2
CSARVQGANYGYTF
>TRBV9|TRBJ2-7
CASSDSDGSYEQYF
>TRBV7-6|TRBJ2-5
CASSLQEWTGETQYF
>TRBV7-2|TRBJ2-5
CASSLRAGGPRETQYF
>TRBV9|TRBJ1-6
CASSPQERFSPLHF
>TRBV29-1|TRBJ2-7
CSVRQGAGGQYF
>TRBV2|TRBJ1-2
CAISFPTGGYYGYTF
>TRBV11-2|TRBJ2-3
CASSETNPTHTRTQYF
>TRBV20-1|TRBJ1-2
CSAPQGVLNYGYTF
>TRBV3-1|TRBJ1-4
CASSQETVLGATNEKLFF
>TRBV11-2|TRBJ2-7
CASREPGHYYEQYF
>TRBV28|TRBJ1-6
CASSSLGSPLHF
>TRBV6-1|TRBJ1-3
CASSSASGNTIYF
>TRBV2|TRBJ2-1
CASKRDSQFHEQFF
>TRBV7-9|TRBJ2-5
CASSSIPPQETQYF